These T cell receptor beta chains were read from a single sample in a study of T cell responses to AZD1222 COVID-19 vaccine. Sequencing was performed with immunoSEQ multiplex PCR; in TCRdb, only in-frame clones are kept and a portion is missing. The sample lists 150,000 to 200,000 clones, 85% to 95% occurring once. Sequences were derived from peripheral blood, sampled 28 days after the second AZD1222 dose. The receptors shown here come from an adult who received the AZD1222 COVID-19 vaccine. The CDR3 runs from the conserved cysteine through the conserved F or W. The D gene is left open where the match is weak. Clone size is shown for a subset of rows, as once, few, many or a class of expanded clone.

16	TRBV19	TRBD1	TRBJ1-3	-	CASSIFGQGSGNTIYF	TGTGCCAGTAGTATATTCGGACAGGGCTCTGGAAACACCATATATTTT
12	TRBV19	-	TRBJ1-1	-	CARLCSNTEAFF	TGTGCCAGATTATGTTCGAACACTGAAGCTTTCTTT
15	TRBV10-3	-	TRBJ1-3	once	CAISADRPSRNTIYF	TGTGCCATCTCGGCGGATCGCCCCTCTCGGAACACCATATATTTT
13	TRBV18	-	TRBJ1-4	-	CASSPNMGEKLFF	TGTGCCAGCTCACCGAACATGGGGGAAAAACTGTTTTTT
13	TRBV6-2/TRBV6-3	TRBD2	TRBJ2-7	-	CASSWGLDYEQYF	TGTGCCAGCAGTTGGGGACTAGATTACGAGCAGTACTTC
14	TRBV18	TRBD1	TRBJ2-7	-	CASSPDRGTYEQYF	TGTGCCAGCTCACCGGACAGGGGTACCTACGAGCAGTACTTC
15	TRBV5-1	-	TRBJ2-2	-	CASSSRPGTSGELFF	TGCGCCAGCAGCTCCCGGCCGGGGACATCCGGGGAGCTGTTTTTT
17	TRBV27	TRBD2	TRBJ2-3	-	CASSPTGLAGSPDTQYF	TGTGCCAGCAGTCCCACGGGACTAGCGGGCTCCCCAGATACGCAGTATTTT
14	TRBV9	-	TRBJ1-4	-	CASSVGTGRGKLFF	TGTGCCAGCAGCGTAGGTACGGGTCGGGGGAAACTGTTTTTT
12	TRBV6-5	-	TRBJ1-2	-	CASRVAGYGYTF	TGTGCCAGCAGGGTCGCCGGCTATGGCTACACCTTC
15	TRBV7-2	TRBD1	TRBJ2-2	-	CASSSGQGETGELFF	TGTGCCAGCAGCTCAGGACAGGGAGAGACCGGGGAGCTGTTTTTT
17	TRBV2	TRBD2	TRBJ2-1	-	CASTALGERGLDNEQFF	TGTGCCAGCACCGCCCTGGGTGAGCGGGGACTCGACAATGAGCAGTTCTTC
17	TRBV19	TRBD1	TRBJ1-5	-	CASTLGERDRGNQPQHF	TGTGCCAGTACCCTAGGGGAAAGGGACAGGGGTAATCAGCCCCAGCATTTT
15	TRBV19	TRBD1	TRBJ2-2	-	CASTLDRVGTGELFF	TGTGCCAGTACCCTTGACAGGGTTGGCACCGGGGAGCTGTTTTTT
14	TRBV2	-	TRBJ1-5	few	CASSSTVSNQPQHF	TGTGCCAGCAGTAGCACAGTTAGCAATCAGCCCCAGCATTTT
15	TRBV7-2	-	TRBJ1-4	-	CASSLMGRMDEKLFF	TGTGCCAGCAGCCTAATGGGACGGATGGATGAAAAACTGTTTTTT
12	TRBV30	-	TRBJ2-3	-	CAWSLGPRAQYF	TGTGCCTGGAGCCTAGGACCTAGGGCGCAGTATTTT
15	TRBV5-5	-	TRBJ1-1	-	CASSLSPSSHTEAFF	TGTGCCAGCAGCCTCTCCCCTTCTAGCCACACTGAAGCTTTCTTT
14	TRBV3-1/TRBV3-2	TRBD1	TRBJ1-2	-	CASSQGQGASGYTF	TGTGCCAGCAGCCAAGGACAGGGGGCTAGTGGCTACACCTTC
15	TRBV9	-	TRBJ2-1	-	CASSVAGGSYNEQFF	TGTGCCAGCAGCGTAGCTGGGGGCTCCTACAATGAGCAGTTCTTC
15	TRBV2	TRBD1	TRBJ2-3	-	CASTIRDRGTDTQYF	TGTGCCAGCACAATCAGGGACAGGGGAACAGATACGCAGTATTTT
13	TRBV27	-	TRBJ2-7	-	CASRDSIGYEQYF	TGTGCCAGCAGGGACAGTATTGGCTACGAGCAGTACTTC
16	TRBV2	TRBD1	TRBJ2-7	-	CASSVDREGSAYEQYF	TGTGCCAGCAGTGTGGACAGGGAAGGTTCAGCCTACGAGCAGTACTTC
13	TRBV7-2	-	TRBJ2-3	-	CASRHGPKDTQYF	TGTGCCAGCAGACATGGTCCAAAAGATACGCAGTATTTT
12	TRBV30	-	TRBJ1-2	-	CAWSLEVVGYTF	TGTGCCTGGAGTTTGGAGGTTGTCGGCTACACCTTC
15	TRBV5-1	-	TRBJ2-3	-	CASSTGRGSTDTQYF	TGCGCCAGCAGCACGGGCCGGGGAAGCACAGATACGCAGTATTTT
14	TRBV5-1	TRBD1	TRBJ1-1	-	CASSTQGFVTEAFF	TGCGCCAGCAGCACACAGGGGTTTGTCACTGAAGCTTTCTTT
14	TRBV6-5	TRBD1	TRBJ1-6	-	CANSRDSLNSPLHF	TGTGCCAACAGTAGGGACAGCCTTAATTCACCCCTCCACTTT
12	TRBV11-3	-	TRBJ2-5	once	CASSLGEETQYF	TGTGCCAGCAGCTTAGGGGAGGAGACCCAGTACTTC
15	TRBV11-2	-	TRBJ1-2	-	CASSRDGGSSYGYTF	TGTGCCAGCAGCAGGGACGGGGGGTCGAGCTATGGCTACACCTTC
11	TRBV7-9	-	TRBJ1-1	-	CASSLGTEAFF	TGTGCCAGCAGCCTGGGAACTGAAGCTTTCTTT
13	TRBV9	TRBD1	TRBJ1-2	-	CASRQGMDYGYTF	TGTGCCAGCAGACAGGGGATGGACTATGGCTACACCTTC
15	TRBV18	-	TRBJ2-2	-	CASSFTRNDGGELFF	TGTGCCAGCTCATTCACGAGGAATGATGGCGGGGAGCTGTTTTTT
12	TRBV19	-	TRBJ2-2	-	CASTGFGGELFF	TGTGCCAGCACAGGGTTTGGCGGGGAGCTGTTTTTT
13	TRBV7-6	-	TRBJ2-7	-	CASSPSESYEQYF	TGTGCCAGCAGCCCTTCGGAAAGTTACGAGCAGTACTTC
17	TRBV30	TRBD2	TRBJ2-2	-	CAWSGDRTSMNTGELFF	TGTGCCTGGAGTGGAGACCGGACTAGCATGAACACCGGGGAGCTGTTTTTT
14	TRBV30	-	TRBJ1-6	-	CAWTTGGAGSPLHF	TGTGCCTGGACCACTGGAGGGGCTGGATCACCCCTCCACTTT
17	TRBV7-9	TRBD1	TRBJ2-7	-	CASSLGRVGTGGYEQYF	TGTGCCAGCAGCTTAGGGAGGGTAGGGACAGGGGGTTACGAGCAGTACTTC
13	TRBV18	-	TRBJ2-1	-	CASSLDYPHEQFF	TGTGCCAGCTCACTAGACTACCCCCATGAGCAGTTCTTC
15	TRBV18	-	TRBJ2-2	-	CASSPGRVGTGELFF	TGTGCCAGCTCACCAGGCAGGGTCGGAACCGGGGAGCTGTTTTTT
14	TRBV27	-	TRBJ1-2	-	CASSYSPSNYGYTF	TGTGCCAGCAGTTACAGTCCTTCTAACTATGGCTACACCTTC
15	TRBV5-4	-	TRBJ1-1	-	CASSSQTTPNTEAFF	TGTGCCAGCAGCTCTCAAACCACCCCGAACACTGAAGCTTTCTTT
13	TRBV5-1	TRBD1	TRBJ1-1	-	CASSFDRGTEAFF	TGCGCCAGCAGCTTCGACAGGGGTACTGAAGCTTTCTTT
14	TRBV3-1/TRBV3-2	TRBD2	TRBJ2-7	-	CASSQPGLAGGEYF	TGTGCCAGCAGCCAGCCCGGACTAGCGGGAGGGGAGTACTTC
14	TRBV28	-	TRBJ1-4	-	CASFRGIHNEKLFF	TGTGCCAGCTTCAGGGGTATTCATAATGAAAAACTGTTTTTT
13	TRBV24-1	-	TRBJ2-3	few	CATSPPGTDTQYF	TGTGCCACCAGTCCCCCGGGCACAGATACGCAGTATTTT
13	TRBV7-2	-	TRBJ2-3	few	CASSLRLRDTQYF	TGTGCCAGCAGCTTACGACTTCGGGATACGCAGTATTTT
13	TRBV10-3	-	TRBJ1-1	-	CAISGEMNTEAFF	TGTGCCATCAGTGGGGAGATGAACACTGAAGCTTTCTTT
13	TRBV29-1	TRBD1	TRBJ2-1	-	CSAEGASYNEQFF	TGCAGCGCTGAGGGGGCCTCCTACAATGAGCAGTTCTTC
15	TRBV28	-	TRBJ2-7	-	CAGARGGAVTYEQYF	TGTGCCGGAGCAAGGGGGGGGGCTGTTACCTACGAGCAGTACTTC
14	TRBV6-5	-	TRBJ1-1	-	CASSPGGVRTEAFF	TGTGCCAGCAGTCCGGGGGGGGTACGCACTGAAGCTTTCTTT
13	TRBV5-1	-	TRBJ2-7	-	CASSWGSSPEQYF	TGCGCCAGCAGCTGGGGCAGTAGCCCCGAGCAGTACTTC